Each of the 23 T cell receptor beta chains below was sequenced from the same sample in a study of T cells in Graves' hyperthyroidism and ophthalmopathy. Amplification yielded TCR beta CDR3 regions, with RNA transcripts as the source. First-round RT-PCR of the TCR CDR3 relied on the HTBI primer set. Each CDR3 protein is one row after TCRdb ran MiXCR on the multiplex PCR reads. The sample yields hundreds of thousands of distinct CDR3 sequences, roughly 45% seen once. Sequencing was performed on peripheral blood or thyroid tissue (not recorded which). The receptors stem from an adult man with Graves' disease, either hyperthyroidism or ophthalmopathy (not recorded which).

Note on this clonotype: One end of the junction does not line up with germline, which may come from a read error. The gene calls are TRBV10-3 and TRBJ1-5; tentatively, D is TRBD1 (5 bases). The CDR3 has 15 residues. Per the germline V gene, CDR1 is ENHRY and CDR2 is SYGVKD. In nucleotides, the CDR3 is TGTGCCAGCAGTTTGAGGGGCCCGAGCAATCAGCCCCAGCATTTT. This translates into CASSLRGPSNQPQHF.

This clonotype was picked up many times. V usage is TRBV7-8 and J usage is TRBJ1-5; a possible D gene is TRBD1 (5 bases). The V gene's germline CDR1 is SGHVS and CDR2 FQNEAQ. The CDR3 runs to 19 residues. Trimming removed 0 bases at V and 2 bases at J, with 20 bases between. The CDR3 DNA reads as TGTGCCAGCAGCTTAGCAGTGGGACCTAATCTCGACGGCAATCAGCCCCAGCATTTT. It translates to CASSLAVGPNLDGNQPQHF.

The genes are TRBV29-1 and TRBJ1-5, with 9 positions matching TRBD1. Trimming cost V 7 bases and J 0 bases; bases outside gene matches: 7. This CDR3 has 15 residues. Germline V gives CDR1 SQVTM, CDR2 ANQGSEA. As DNA, the CDR3 is TGCAGCGCCTTGGCGGACAGGGGTAGCAATCAGCCCCAGCATTTT. This translates into CSALADRGSNQPQHF.

This clonotype occurred a few times. This chain joins TRBV2 and TRBJ1-1; D ambiguous. Trimming pared 8 bases from V and 3 bases from J, leaving 19 bases between. The CDR3 sequence is 15 residues long. Per the germline V gene, CDR1 is SNHLY and CDR2 is FYNNEI. The CDR3 spells CASGPLPNVDTEAFF. CDR3 in DNA: TGTGCCAGCGGGCCCCTTCCGAATGTCGACACTGAAGCTTTCTTT. Full variable domain (rest looked up from reference TRBV2 and TRBJ1-1): EPEVTQTPSHQVTQMGQEVILRCVPISNHLYFYWYRQILGQKVEFLVSFYNNEISEKSEIFDDQFSVERPDGSNFTLKIRSTKLEDSAMYFCASGPLPNVDTEAFFGQGTRLTVV.

Only a few counts were recorded for this clonotype. This rearrangement joins TRBV7-2 to TRBJ2-5; the D gene is possibly TRBD1 (5 bases). CDR3 length equals 17 residues. V lost 2 bases, J lost 5 bases, and 21 bases lay in between. The germline gives CDR1 SGHTA, CDR2 FQGNSA. CDR3 region: CASSLTLFSGARETQYF. DNA of the CDR3: TGTGCCAGCAGCTTAACCCTTTTTAGTGGGGCCAGGGAGACCCAGTACTTC.

This chain joins TRBV6-1 and TRBJ2-7; 9 bases align to TRBD1. The CDR3 extends over 15 amino acids. V gave up 5 bases and J gave up 3 bases; unmatched junction bases: 8. Germline V CDR1 and CDR2: MNHNS, SASEGT. For the CDR3, the DNA is TGTGCCAGCAGTTACCTGGGACAGGGCGTCTACGAGCAGTACTTC. The encoded protein is CASSYLGQGVYEQYF.

About this clonotype: A much more abundant neighbour one base away suggests this may be a read error. V is TRBV7-6 and J is TRBJ2-7; no reliable D call. Germline V lookup: CDR1 SGHVS, CDR2 FNYEAQ. The CDR3 totals 12 residues. In DNA, the CDR3 is TGTGCCAACAGCTCCCTGGACTACGAGCAGTACTTC. It yields the protein CANSSLDYEQYF.

In this sample, this clonotype turned up many times. The chain uses TRBV2 and TRBJ1-3; D gene uncertain. The CDR3 consists of 15 residues. The germline CDR1 and CDR2 sequences are SNHLY and FYNNEI. V lost 3 bases to trimming and J lost 2 bases, with 11 bases between them. The CDR3 region has the DNA TGTGCCAGCAGTGATGGCGGTGGAACTGGAAACACCATATATTTT. Translation gives CASSDGGGTGNTIYF.

Note on this clonotype: One base away lies a much larger clone, so this may be a sequencing read error. The chain uses TRBV20-1 and TRBJ1-5; TRBD1 aligns across 7 bases. The CDR3 is 14 residues long. V was clipped by 5 bases and J by 4 bases; unmatched bases: 8. Germline V lookup: CDR1 DFQATT, CDR2 SNEGSKA (reference sequence). The CDR3 DNA follows: TGCAGTGCTGGTCCCGACAGGGATAATCAGCCCCAGCATTTT. This translates into CSAGPDRDNQPQHF.

In regard to this clonotype: The germline gene is not matched at one end of the junction; a read error may be the cause. The chain is built from TRBV5-1 and TRBJ1-1; the match to TRBD1 covers 9 bases. Germline V gene lookup returns CDR1 SGHRS and CDR2 YFSETQ. CDR3 length: 15 residues. The CDR3 sequence: CASSYTGGLDTEAFF. For the CDR3, the DNA is TGTGCCAGCAGCTATACAGGGGGCCTTGACACTGAAGCTTTCTTT.

The chain couples TRBV11-1 to TRBJ2-5; D is possibly TRBD1 (6 bases). CDR3 size: 15 residues. Germline values: CDR1 SGHAT, CDR2 FQDESV (reference sequence). V was cut by 1 base and J by 3 bases, with 12 bases left in between. DNA of the CDR3: TGTGCCAGCAGCTTAGGCGCACAGGGAAAAGAGACCCAGTACTTC. Translation gives CASSLGAQGKETQYF.

The genes are TRBV6-5 and TRBJ1-1; a weak D match, TRBD1 (6 bases). Germline CDR1 is MNHEY and CDR2 is SVGAGI. The CDR3 sequence is 16 residues long. Trimming cost V 5 bases and J 0 bases, with 16 bases left between them. In DNA form, the CDR3 reads TGTGCCAGCAGTCCGAGACAGGCAAATTTGAACACTGAAGCTTTCTTT. The encoded protein is CASSPRQANLNTEAFF.

A remark on this clonotype: It may be a read error: a sequence one base away is much more abundant. The chain links TRBV10-3 to TRBJ1-2; D gene unclear. This CDR3 has 15 residues. V lost 3 bases, J lost 2 bases, and 13 bases lay in between. In germline, CDR1 is ENHRY, CDR2 SYGVKD. The CDR3 is CAISDLDGRNYGYTF. The CDR3 DNA reads TGTGCCATCAGTGATCTTGACGGCAGAAACTATGGCTACACCTTC.

Note on this clonotype: At one end the junction does not follow the germline gene, possibly because of a read error. This sequence joins TRBV6-9 and TRBJ2-7; 8 bases line up with TRBD1. Germline V CDR1 and CDR2: MNHGY, SVAAGI. This CDR3 is built from 14 residues. For the CDR3, the DNA is TGTGCCAGCAGTTATGACAGGGGTCCCTACGAGCAGTGCTTC. This gives the protein CASSYDRGPYEQCF.

The chain couples TRBV20-1 to TRBJ2-7; 7 nucleotides agree with TRBD2. Unmatched junction bases numbered 7, after V lost 2 bases and J lost 3 bases. The CDR3 contains 14 residues. CDR1 and CDR2 (germline): DFQATT, SNEGSKA (reference sequence). CDR3 loop: CSARSRGVFYEQYF. The CDR3 DNA sequence: TGCAGTGCTAGATCCCGGGGGGTGTTCTACGAGCAGTACTTC.

The J gene is TRBJ2-7, the V gene TRBV27, with 9 bases that match TRBD1. Germline CDR1 MNHEY, CDR2 SMNVEV (reference sequence). With V trimmed by 4 bases and J by 7 bases, 8 bases remained unmatched. The CDR3 is made up of 14 amino acids. This CDR3 is CASSSGTGLEEQYF. CDR3 nucleotide sequence: TGTGCCAGCAGTTCCGGGACAGGGCTAGAAGAGCAGTACTTC.

The rearrangement joins TRBV12-3 or TRBV12-4 to TRBJ1-6, with D perhaps TRBD1 (6 bases). The CDR3 loop spans 13 amino acids. V lost 5 bases to trimming and J lost 6 bases, with 8 bases between them. The CDR3 protein is CASSGQINSPLHF. The CDR3, as DNA: TGTGCCAGCAGTGGACAGATTAATTCACCCCTCCACTTT.

The table lists this clonotype with a few counts. The chain recombines TRBV7-9 with TRBJ1-1; D gene uncertain. V lost 1 base to trimming and J lost 1 base, with 10 bases between them. CDR1 is SEHNR, CDR2 FQNEAQ, per germline (reference sequence). The CDR3 is made up of 15 amino acids. Here the CDR3 reads CASSLELVGNTEAFF. The CDR3 region has the DNA TGTGCCAGCAGCTTAGAATTAGTGGGGAACACTGAAGCTTTCTTT.

The chain links TRBV20-1 to TRBJ2-3; D may be TRBD2 (6 bases). Trimming took off 5 bases at V and 3 bases at J, with 15 bases between the two ends. The CDR3 consists of 14 residues. Germline V gene data show CDR1 as DFQATT and CDR2 as SNEGSKA (reference sequence). CDR3 region: CSAETPGVTDTQYF. CDR3 nucleotides: TGCAGTGCTGAAACTCCGGGAGTGACAGATACGCAGTATTTT.

This clonotype turned up a few times. V usage is TRBV7-9 and J usage is TRBJ2-7, with D perhaps given as TRBD1 or TRBD2 (5 bases each). V was trimmed by 5 bases and J by 5 bases, leaving 10 bases between them. Germline lookup yields CDR1 SEHNR and CDR2 FQNEAQ (reference sequence). The CDR3 runs to 12 residues. The CDR3 DNA follows: TGTGCCAGCAGCCGGTGGGGGAACGAGCAGTACTTC. It translates to CASSRWGNEQYF.

The chain uses TRBV2 and TRBJ1-5; D unclear. CDR1 is SNHLY and CDR2 is FYNNEI in the germline V gene. V lost 5 bases to trimming and J lost 1 base, with 15 bases between them. This CDR3 spans 16 amino acids. CDR3 nucleotides: TGTGCCAGCAGTTTCGGTAGGGTCGGAAGCAATCAGCCCCAGCATTTT. Encoded protein: CASSFGRVGSNQPQHF.

This clonotype showed up many times. The chain links TRBV7-9 to TRBJ2-5, with D perhaps TRBD1 or TRBD2 (5 bases each). The CDR3 has 13 amino acids. Trimming removed 10 bases from V and 2 bases from J, with 14 bases in between. CDR1 and CDR2 from the germline V gene are SEHNR and FQNEAQ (reference sequence). The CDR3 coding sequence is TGTGCCACCACGGGACGACTACAAGAGACCCAGTACTTC. It codes for CATTGRLQETQYF.

This clonotype showed up just a few times. A read error may account for a junction end that differs from germline. V usage is TRBV20-1 and J usage is TRBJ1-1; 8 positions agree with TRBD1. Looked up from germline, CDR1 is DFQATT and CDR2 is SNEGSKA (reference sequence). This CDR3 spans 14 amino acids. CDR3: CSGRQGSANTEAFF. CDR3 bases: TGCAGTGGTAGACAGGGGTCGGCGAACACTGAAGCTTTCTTT.